These T cell receptor beta chains were read from a single sample in a study of OX40 agonist ivuxolimab in advanced cancers. Sequencing used immunoSEQ multiplex PCR; TCRdb keeps in-frame clones, though not all of them. The data show over 10,000 clones, 75% to 95% seen once. The specimen was CD4+ or CD8+ T cells sorted from blood, collected in a trial of the OX40 agonist ivuxolimab. Receptors were obtained from an adult with an advanced solid tumor such as melanoma, head and neck, liver or kidney cancer. Both conserved end residues are part of each CDR3. The D gene is left open where the match is weak. Not every row has a clone size; where given, it reads once, few, many or a size class.

clone size	D gene	J gene	V gene	CDR3 protein	CDR3 DNA
-	TRBD1	TRBJ2-7	TRBV7-9	CASSSPPAGQGVYEQYF	TGTGCCAGCAGCTCGCCCCCCGCAGGACAGGGGGTTTACGAGCAGTACTTC
-	TRBD1	TRBJ1-1	TRBV9	CASSADPGQGEGEAFF	TGTGCCAGCAGCGCCGACCCGGGACAGGGGGAAGGTGAAGCTTTCTTT
-	-	TRBJ2-1	TRBV5-6	CASSLLDSPLTYNEQFF	TGTGCCAGCAGCTTATTGGACAGCCCACTTACCTACAATGAGCAGTTCTTC
-	-	TRBJ1-1	TRBV7-6	CASSPLRGEAFF	TGTGCCAGCAGCCCCTTAAGGGGGGAAGCTTTCTTT
-	-	TRBJ2-1	TRBV11-2	CASSDRWNEQFF	TGTGCCAGCAGCGACAGGTGGAATGAGCAGTTCTTC
-	-	TRBJ2-5	TRBV7-9	CASSFDSLQETQYF	TGTGCCAGCAGCTTCGACAGCCTCCAAGAGACCCAGTACTTC
-	-	TRBJ2-1	TRBV4-1	CASSQGEQFF	TGCGCCAGCAGCCAAGGCGAGCAGTTCTTC
-	-	TRBJ2-2	TRBV7-3	CASSLTGWVTGELFF	TGTGCCAGCAGCTTAACAGGCTGGGTTACGGGGGAGCTGTTTTTT
-	TRBD2	TRBJ2-2	TRBV9	CASSGGLARNTGELFF	TGTGCCAGCAGCGGGGGACTAGCGAGGAACACCGGGGAGCTGTTTTTT
-	TRBD1	TRBJ2-7	TRBV4-3	CASSLDRGYEQYF	TGCGCCAGCAGCCTGGACAGGGGCTACGAGCAGTACTTC
-	-	TRBJ2-7	TRBV11-3	CASSLEDYEQYF	TGTGCCAGCAGCTTAGAAGACTACGAGCAGTACTTC
-	-	TRBJ2-2	TRBV6-5	CASSLALGVGGELFF	TGTGCCAGCAGTTTGGCTTTGGGGGTAGGAGGGGAGCTGTTTTTT
-	-	TRBJ1-1	TRBV7-3	CASSLGGLGNTEAFF	TGTGCCAGCAGCTTAGGAGGATTAGGGAACACTGAAGCTTTCTTT
-	-	TRBJ2-7	TRBV5-1	CASSLVAEAYEQYF	TGCGCCAGCAGCTTGGTTGCAGAAGCCTACGAGCAGTACTTC
-	TRBD2	TRBJ2-7	TRBV10-2	CASSETALAGGSYEQYF	TGCGCCAGCAGTGAGACAGCCCTAGCGGGAGGGTCATACGAGCAGTACTTC
-	TRBD2	TRBJ2-2	TRBV9	CASSGATGGTGELFF	TGTGCCAGCAGCGGGGCGACGGGAGGAACCGGGGAGCTGTTTTTT
-	-	TRBJ1-2	TRBV6-1	CASSETGTYGYTF	TGTGCCAGCAGTGAAACGGGGACCTATGGCTACACCTTC
few	-	TRBJ1-3	TRBV4-1	CASSQEEPNFFLGNTIYF	TGCGCCAGCAGCCAAGAAGAGCCAAACTTTTTCTTAGGAAACACCATATATTTT
-	-	TRBJ2-4	TRBV27	CASSVLRETKNIQYF	TGTGCCAGCAGTGTACTCAGGGAAACCAAAAACATTCAGTACTTC
-	TRBD1	TRBJ2-2	TRBV7-6	CASSLAGTGQYTGELFF	TGTGCCAGCAGCTTAGCGGGGACAGGACAGTACACCGGGGAGCTGTTTTTT
-	TRBD2	TRBJ2-4	TRBV4-3	CASSQVWTGGPDIQYF	TGCGCCAGCAGCCAAGTCTGGACGGGGGGGCCGGACATTCAGTACTTC
-	-	TRBJ1-2	TRBV4-1	CASSQSLPELPYGYTF	TGCGCCAGCAGCCAATCCTTACCCGAGTTGCCCTATGGCTACACCTTC
-	-	TRBJ2-1	TRBV6-5	CASSYLDGGYNEQFF	TGTGCCAGCAGTTACTTAGACGGGGGTTACAATGAGCAGTTCTTC
-	TRBD1	TRBJ1-1	TRBV29-1	CSVADRAEAFF	TGCAGCGTAGCGGACAGGGCTGAAGCTTTCTTT
-	-	TRBJ1-2	TRBV7-9	CASSLESGREVYGYTF	TGTGCCAGCAGCTTAGAATCCGGAAGAGAGGTCTATGGCTACACCTTC
-	TRBD1	TRBJ2-7	TRBV9	CASSARQGGAYEQYF	TGTGCCAGCAGCGCGCGACAGGGTGGAGCGTACGAGCAGTACTTC
-	-	TRBJ2-5	TRBV4-1	CASSHPQETQYF	TGCGCCAGCAGCCACCCCCAAGAGACCCAGTACTTC
-	TRBD1	TRBJ2-7	TRBV9	CASSVGAPGQEAEQYF	TGTGCCAGCAGCGTAGGGGCACCGGGACAGGAGGCCGAGCAGTACTTC
-	-	TRBJ2-1	TRBV4-2	CASRQLEGTYNEQFF	TGTGCCAGCAGACAACTTGAGGGGACTTACAATGAGCAGTTCTTC
once	-	TRBJ2-6	TRBV7-1	CASSNTLGQSRANVLTF	TGTGCCAGCAGCAATACTTTAGGACAAAGTCGGGCCAACGTCCTGACTTTC
-	-	TRBJ2-7	TRBV10-1	CASSDGQPGAMTSYEQYF	TGCGCCAGCAGTGATGGTCAACCGGGAGCCATGACCTCCTACGAGCAGTACTTC
few	TRBD2	TRBJ2-3	TRBV18	CASSPWDYTDTQYF	TGTGCCAGCTCACCATGGGACTACACAGATACGCAGTATTTT
-	-	TRBJ1-2	TRBV6-5	CASSLTGYGYTF	TGTGCCAGCAGCTTAACAGGGTATGGCTACACCTTC
few	TRBD2	TRBJ2-7	TRBV11-3	CASSPPGLAGETEQYF	TGTGCCAGCAGCCCCCCGGGGCTAGCGGGAGAAACCGAGCAGTACTTC
-	-	TRBJ1-6	TRBV27	CASSFPTINSPLHF	TGTGCCAGCAGTTTTCCCACCATCAATTCACCCCTCCACTTT
-	TRBD1	TRBJ1-5	TRBV23-1	CASSPQGASGWYQPQHF	TGCGCCAGCAGTCCGCAGGGGGCGTCGGGATGGTATCAGCCCCAGCATTTT